This T cell receptor beta chain appears in the sequencing data of a study of shared clonotypes between healthy human individuals (dated by TCRdb to 2019 to 2021). Some background on the complete study: A couple of women and a few men aged 18 to 49 years were included in the cohort. Per donor, leukapheresis produced somewhere between about 0.85 and 8.9 billion PBMCs. To increase sequencing depth and limit assay-specific biases, different laboratories used diverse techniques to prepare libraries and sequence TCR repertoires. To estimate repertoire size and how much clonotype sharing occurs between individuals, the study deeply sequenced the blood TCR repertoires of roughly 5 healthy adults. What the authors observed across the whole study: Because the study included a small number of donors, the genetic and exposure-history diversity represented was limited. Sampling was restricted to blood, and TCR repertoires in tissue are likely to differ from TCR repertoires in blood. Based on pairwise subsampling, the degree of clonotype sharing among donors was expected to be affected by sequencing depth.

Using the deep immunoSEQ assay, multiplex PCR amplified TCR CDR3 regions from genomic DNA. Extracted genomic DNA from each cell subset was spread evenly across all wells of several immunoSEQ 96-well plates, with each plate serving as a replicate. For unsorted PBMC, each replicate PCR was loaded with approximately 0.3 ug genomic DNA, equivalent to about 30,000 T cell genomes. Ten immunoSEQ deep assay plates were used to sequence unsorted PBMC genomic DNA. Purified libraries were quantified with a Qubit 3.0 fluorometer, sized on a Bioanalyzer 2100, and re-quantified with the KAPA Library Quantification kit. Every immunoSEQ 96-well plate was sequenced on a separate single-read 150-cycle Illumina NextSeq 550 flow cell. Regarding the original processing steps: Because the immunoSEQ output included only junctional sequences and no quality scores, the filtering could not be the same as the filtering used for full-length reads. Sequences were annotated with PyIR, a Python wrapper for IgBLAST v1.9, and V/J genes and CDR3 were assigned using IMGT germline references. Reads with weak V/J assignments (E-value above 1e-6), missing CDR3, stop codons, out-of-frame junctions, or ambiguous translated residues were removed. V3J clonotypes were defined as sequences sharing an identical inferred V gene, J gene, and CDR3 amino acid sequence. Percentage overlap between repertoires was calculated by dividing the number of shared unique clonotypes by the size of the smaller repertoire. Repertoire richness was assessed with RTK rarefaction, the Chao1 estimator, and Recon v2.1 estimates of unobserved clonotypes. Imported from immuneACCESS, the table was reduced by TCRdb to in-frame sequences with V and J called. These copies leave out some clones; in studies compared against another copy, an unresolved V gene accounts for under half, and the cause of the remainder is not known. V, J and clone size derive from that table, while D and trimming were established from the DNA sequence. The table for this sample lists 450,000 or so clones; roughly 80% of them were counted only once. The top ten hold about 12% of the sample.

The table lists this clone with a few counts. What antigen it recognizes has not been identified. Base quality data are lacking; no much larger clone is found one base away. Other DNA sequences from this sample encode an identical CDR3 as well. Donors were healthy HIV-negative adults with no recently reported acute infections or vaccinations. Every donor was a Caucasian adult living in Nashville, Tennessee, USA. For unsorted samples, about 90 million PBMCs were counted and genomic DNA was extracted with the QIAamp DNA Blood Mini kit. Blood was obtained by leukapheresis, after which PBMCs were separated by Ficoll-Histopaque density gradient centrifugation and cryopreserved in liquid nitrogen vapor phase. V and J lose 0 bases and 4 bases, and a span of 4 bases separates them. Including the terminal cysteine and phenylalanine, the CDR3 comprises 12 residues. Kept here is only the CDR3 DNA, which spans 36 bases and is read in frame from base 1. The germline V gene gives CDR1 as SGHRS and CDR2 as YFSETQ.

Sequencing was performed on PBMCs. This TCR derives from a woman aged 35 to 49 in good health. Some clones in this sample may be carry-over from other donors' samples. The rearrangement joined TRBV5-1 to TRBJ1-2; a confident D gene designation cannot be given. The CDR3 region: CASSLDSYGYTF. The DNA is TGCGCCAGCAGCTTGGACAGCTATGGCTACACCTTC.